This T cell receptor beta chain was identified in a study of blood T cell repertoires in COVID-19. Study information: T cells, B-cell-depleted T cells, or PBMCs provided the cDNA or gDNA that served as material.

V was shortened by 2 bases and J by 5 bases, with 12 bases between the two germline ends. CDR1 is MNHEY and CDR2 is SVGAGI in the germline V gene. There are 15 residues in the CDR3. Original analysis: Reference gene primer amplification in the assay estimated nucleated cell counts. Assay used: immunoSEQ multiplex PCR; TCRdb lists only in-frame clones, some missing. D and trimming come from the DNA, and the V and J calls and clone size come from that table. Of 350,000 to 400,000 clones in the sample, approximately 88% were seen once. The study recruited people aged roughly 18 to 100 years across roughly 23 US areas.

This TCR came from a woman aged 30 to 39 with acute COVID-19. The V call is TRBV6-5, the J call TRBJ1-4; D gene ambiguous. Sample: PBMCs or T cells enriched from blood (not recorded which). CDR3 DNA: TGTGCCAGCAGTTACATCAGAGGGTCAAATGAAAAACTGTTTTTT. Its translation is CASSYIRGSNEKLFF.